This T cell receptor (beta chain) appears in the sequencing data of a study of blood T cell repertoires in COVID-19. Study background: T cells, B-cell-depleted T cells, or PBMCs provided the cDNA or gDNA that served as material.

One Seattle source followed patients from active infection through their disease course. This clone was counted once. The CDR3 runs 15 residues. Germline-derived CDR1 and CDR2 are MNHEY and SVGEGT. After removal of 6 bases from V and 3 bases from J, the junction contained 10 bases not matched to a gene. Sequencing used immunoSEQ multiplex PCR; TCRdb keeps in-frame clones, though not all of them. The sample lists a few hundred thousand clones; about 87% were seen once. Sequenced material: peripheral blood. The TCR was taken from a woman between 45 and 60 years old with COVID-19, enrolled during active disease. The chain links TRBV6-2 or TRBV6-3 to TRBJ1-2; 7 bases line up with TRBD1. The CDR3 spells CASSRLRDRDYGYTF. The CDR3 DNA follows: TGTGCCAGCAGCCGTCTCCGGGACAGAGACTATGGCTACACCTTC.